The rows below give T cell receptor beta chains drawn from one sample of a study of cytomegalovirus exposure and HLA in healthy donors. Data came from immunoSEQ multiplex PCR; TCRdb stores just in-frame clones and leaves some out. The table lists 120,000 or so clones, around three quarters of them singletons. Sequencing used PBMCs. These TCRs come from a man aged 30 to 45 in good health and CMV-seronegative. Each CDR3 is given with its conserved first and last residue. Fields, in order: clone size, V gene, D gene, J gene, CDR3 DNA, CDR3 protein. A D gene is named only where the DNA matches it firmly. Rows give clone size only sometimes, using once, few, many, or a class for an expanded clone.

.,TRBV10-3,.,TRBJ2-1,TGTGCCATCAGTGAGCGTGTCGGGAACTCCTACAATGAGCAGTTCTTC,CAISERVGNSYNEQFF
.,TRBV21-1,.,TRBJ2-1,TGTGCCAGCAGAGACCCGGGACTAGCGGACTACAATGAGCAGTTCTTC,CASRDPGLADYNEQFF
.,TRBV27,.,TRBJ1-1,TGTGCCAGCAGTGAGACCATAGCGAACACTGAAGCTTTCTTT,CASSETIANTEAFF
.,TRBV9,TRBD2,TRBJ2-1,TGTGCCAGCAGCGTAGAAGGCAGGACTAGCGGGAGGGGCGAGCAGTTCTTC,CASSVEGRTSGRGEQFF
.,TRBV28,TRBD1,TRBJ1-5,TGTGCCAGCAGTTTAATTGAGACAGGGGGCTCTCAGCCCCAGCATTTT,CASSLIETGGSQPQHF
.,TRBV2,TRBD2,TRBJ2-1,TGTGCCAGCAGTTGGACTAGCGGGACGGGAGGTGAGCAGTTCTTC,CASSWTSGTGGEQFF
.,TRBV7-6,.,TRBJ2-3,TGTGCCAGCAGCTTAGAATCGGGGTTCCTGGATACGCAGTATTTT,CASSLESGFLDTQYF
.,TRBV7-6,TRBD2,TRBJ2-3,TGTGCCAGCAGCTTAAGCCTAGCGGGAGTTGCCGATACGCAGTATTTT,CASSLSLAGVADTQYF
.,TRBV27,TRBD1,TRBJ2-7,TGTGCCAGCCACGGACAGGGTGTGTCCTACGAGCAGTACTTC,CASHGQGVSYEQYF
.,TRBV27,TRBD2,TRBJ2-7,TGTGCCAGCAGTTTATCGATTAGCGGGAGCGGCGACGAGCAGTACTTC,CASSLSISGSGDEQYF
once,TRBV4-1,TRBD1,TRBJ2-7,TGCGCCAGCAGCCAAGAATCCAGGGGGAGCGAGCAGTACTTC,CASSQESRGSEQYF
.,TRBV9,.,TRBJ2-2,TGTGCCAGCAGCGTAGAGACAGACCTGAACACCGGGGAGCTGTTTTTT,CASSVETDLNTGELFF
.,TRBV7-2,.,TRBJ2-7,TGTGCCAGCAGCACTGGCTGGGCGCCCTACGAGCAGTACTTC,CASSTGWAPYEQYF
.,TRBV2,TRBD2,TRBJ2-2,TGTGCCAGCAAGGCCCGACTAGCGGAGAACACCGGGGAGCTGTTTTTT,CASKARLAENTGELFF
.,TRBV5-1,.,TRBJ2-7,TGCGCCAGCAGCTTGGGACGGGAGTCCTACGAGCAGTACTTC,CASSLGRESYEQYF
.,TRBV28,TRBD2,TRBJ2-7,TGTGCCAGCAGTCCCACTAGCGGGAGTATGTACGAGCAGTACTTC,CASSPTSGSMYEQYF
.,TRBV29-1,.,TRBJ1-2,TGCAGCGTTGAGTCCGGACTCTCGTTGGGGTATGGCTACACCTTC,CSVESGLSLGYGYTF
.,TRBV30,TRBD1,TRBJ1-5,TGTGCCTGGAGTGTACTCTCCAGGGGGCTGCCTCAGCCCCAGCATTTT,CAWSVLSRGLPQPQHF
.,TRBV28,.,TRBJ1-3,TGTGCCAGCAGCCCTCCCCTATCGAACACCATATATTTT,CASSPPLSNTIYF
.,TRBV19,TRBD1,TRBJ2-7,TGTGCCAGTAGTAAATCGTACAGGGGTCCTTACGAGCAGTACTTC,CASSKSYRGPYEQYF
.,TRBV27,TRBD1,TRBJ1-2,TGTGCCAGCAATTCGGCCGGGACAGGGACCTATGGCTACACCTTC,CASNSAGTGTYGYTF
.,TRBV27,TRBD2,TRBJ2-3,TGTGCCAGCGCAGCCCTCCTCTCACTAGCGGGAGGGACAGATACGCAGTATTTT,CASAALLSLAGGTDTQYF
.,TRBV11-2,TRBD1,TRBJ2-7,TGTGCCAGCGCCTACAGGGGGACAGAGCAGTACTTC,CASAYRGTEQYF
.,TRBV11-2,.,TRBJ2-1,TGTGCCAGCAGCTTAGGAACTGGGACATTAAGCTCCTACAATGAGCAGTTCTTC,CASSLGTGTLSSYNEQFF
.,TRBV2,.,TRBJ2-7,TGTGCCAGCAGTGATATTAGACGGAGCTCCTACGAGCAGTACTTC,CASSDIRRSSYEQYF
.,TRBV30,TRBD1,TRBJ2-2,TGTGCCTGGAGCCGGACAGGGGGTTTCTGGAACACCGGGGAGCTGTTTTTT,CAWSRTGGFWNTGELFF
.,TRBV21-1,.,TRBJ2-1,TGTGCCAGCAGCAAAGTAATAGCGCAGGGGGTCTACAATGAGCAGTTCTTC,CASSKVIAQGVYNEQFF
.,TRBV6-5,.,TRBJ1-1,TGTGCCAGCTCTATGGGGCGTGAAGCTTTCTTT,CASSMGREAFF
.,TRBV4-1,.,TRBJ2-3,TGCGCCAGCAGCCAGACCCGACTAGACACTACCTCAGATACGCAGTATTTT,CASSQTRLDTTSDTQYF
.,TRBV2,TRBD1,TRBJ1-1,TGTGCCAGCAGTGAAAGGGGGCCGGGGCCTGAAGCTTTCTTT,CASSERGPGPEAFF
once,TRBV6-5,.,TRBJ1-1,TGTGCCAGCAAACAGCCGAACACTGAAGCTTTCTTT,CASKQPNTEAFF
few,TRBV10-3,.,TRBJ1-1,TGTGCCATCAGCCCCCCTGGGGGGACTGAAGCTTTCTTT,CAISPPGGTEAFF
.,TRBV7-9,.,TRBJ2-3,TGTGCCAGCAGCTCGCATAGCGGAAGTACAACCACAGATACGCAGTATTTT,CASSSHSGSTTTDTQYF
once,TRBV6-1,.,TRBJ2-7,TGTGCCAGCAGTCCCAGTCACTCCTACGAGCAGTACTTC,CASSPSHSYEQYF
few,TRBV15,.,TRBJ1-1,TGTGCCACCAAGTTGGAGGGGTCTTTGGAGAACACTGAAGCTTTCTTT,CATKLEGSLENTEAFF
.,TRBV5-6,TRBD2,TRBJ2-5,TGTGCCAGCAGCTTATCCGGGACTAGCGGGAGGGCGGGGGAGACCCAGTACTTC,CASSLSGTSGRAGETQYF
.,TRBV6-1,TRBD1,TRBJ2-7,TGTGCCAGCAGTGAACCGGGACAGGGATTTCACGAGCAGTACTTC,CASSEPGQGFHEQYF
.,TRBV27,TRBD2,TRBJ2-7,TGTGCCAGCAGTTTTAAACTAGCGGGAGGGGTCGGGCAGTACTTC,CASSFKLAGGVGQYF
once,TRBV13,.,TRBJ2-7,TGTGCCAGCAGCTTAGGCAGATACGAGCAGTACTTC,CASSLGRYEQYF
.,TRBV19,TRBD2,TRBJ2-1,TGTGCCAGTCAGCCGCTAGCGGGAGTCGTATTTGAGCAGTTCTTC,CASQPLAGVVFEQFF
.,TRBV9,.,TRBJ1-2,TGTGCCAGCAGCAGACAAGAACAGGCTAACTATGGCTACACCTTC,CASSRQEQANYGYTF
.,TRBV27,.,TRBJ2-1,TGTGCCAGCAGCCCAACCTTACAGGGAAGCTACAATGAGCAGTTCTTC,CASSPTLQGSYNEQFF
.,TRBV5-6,.,TRBJ1-3,TGTGCCAGCAGCTTGGCTCAGGTCTCTGGAAACACCATATATTTT,CASSLAQVSGNTIYF
.,TRBV19,.,TRBJ2-7,TGTGCCAGTAGTATGTGGGGAGTGTCGACCTACGAGCAGTACTTC,CASSMWGVSTYEQYF
.,TRBV18,.,TRBJ2-7,TGTGCCAGCTCACCCCGCGGGGCCGACGAGCAGTACTTC,CASSPRGADEQYF
few,TRBV4-3,TRBD2,TRBJ2-7,TGCGCCAGCAGCCAACGAAGGACTAGCGGGAGGTACGAGCAGTACTTC,CASSQRRTSGRYEQYF
.,TRBV10-1,.,TRBJ2-7,TGCGCCAGCAGTGATATGAGGCGGCCCTACGAGCAGTACTTC,CASSDMRRPYEQYF
.,TRBV19,TRBD2,TRBJ2-5,TGTGCCAGTAGTATAGGAGGCGGGAGAGGGGAGACCCAGTACTTC,CASSIGGGRGETQYF
.,TRBV4-3,.,TRBJ2-3,TGCGCCAGCAGCCAAGATACGGCCAGCGGTATAACAGATACGCAGTATTTT,CASSQDTASGITDTQYF
.,TRBV11-2,.,TRBJ2-7,TGTGCCAGCAGAACTGGGGCAGAATACGAGCAGTACTTC,CASRTGAEYEQYF
.,TRBV5-1,TRBD1,TRBJ1-4,TGCGCCAGCAGCTCCGGGACAGCTAATGAAAAACTGTTTTTT,CASSSGTANEKLFF
.,TRBV6-6,TRBD2,TRBJ2-3,TGTGCCAGCGGGTCACTAGCGCCAGACACAGATACGCAGTATTTT,CASGSLAPDTDTQYF